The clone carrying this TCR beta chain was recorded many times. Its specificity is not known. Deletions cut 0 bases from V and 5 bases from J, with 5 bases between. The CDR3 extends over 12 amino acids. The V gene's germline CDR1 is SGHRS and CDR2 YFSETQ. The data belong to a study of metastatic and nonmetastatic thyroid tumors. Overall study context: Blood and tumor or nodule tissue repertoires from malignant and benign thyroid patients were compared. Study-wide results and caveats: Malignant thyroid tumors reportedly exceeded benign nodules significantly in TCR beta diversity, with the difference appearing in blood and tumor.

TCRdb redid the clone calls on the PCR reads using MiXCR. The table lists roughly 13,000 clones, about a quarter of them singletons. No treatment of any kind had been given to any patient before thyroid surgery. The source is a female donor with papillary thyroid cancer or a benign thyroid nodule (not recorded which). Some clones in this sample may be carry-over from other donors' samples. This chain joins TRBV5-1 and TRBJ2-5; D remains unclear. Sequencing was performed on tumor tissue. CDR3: CASSLELETQYF. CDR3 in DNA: TGCGCCAGCAGCTTGGAGTTGGAGACCCAGTACTTC.